A single sample is the source of the 9 T cell receptor beta chains below, sequenced in a study of vaccination and CD4 T cells after COVID-19 (dated by TCRdb to 2022 to 2024). Their antigen targets remain unknown. Sample treatment or condition, as interpreted from the label and publication: approximately nine-day PBMC culture with coronavirus spike peptide pools or control peptides (ViraFEST assay). CD4+ T cells from unexposed donors were collected before the COVID-19 pandemic (2011-2018). The library was made by PCR. The instrument given in TCRdb is Illumina iSeq 100. TCR sequencing of DNA from cultured CD4+ T cells used the Oncomine TCR Beta short-read assay at the Johns Hopkins FTIC core. TCRdb reworked the public reads: Q25 trimming with fastp, MiXCR clone assembly, productive beta chains retained. Identical CDR3 proteins give one entry, which carries the most common genes and DNA. The sample table contains about 5,400 distinct CDR3 sequences; only one count was recorded for just under 45% of them. The ten largest clones add up to approximately 34% of the sample.

The sample consisted of CD4+ T cells from blood, cultured in vitro. The receptors stem from a human donor in good health.

In this sample, this clonotype turned up a few times. The chain is built from TRBV21-1 and TRBJ2-5; no DNA check was done on the table's D call, TRBD2. TRBV21-1 is annotated as a pseudogene. The CDR3 length is 13 residues. This chain's CDR3 is CASSPSWGGTQYF. CDR3 DNA sequence: TGTGCCAGCAGCCCCTCGTGGGGTGGGACCCAGTACTTC.

This clonotype was seen a few times. The chain employs TRBV7-2 and TRBJ1-6; no reliable D call. Trimming removed 2 bases from V and 7 bases from J, with 12 bases in between. Germline CDR1 reads SGHTA; CDR2 reads FQGNSA. The CDR3 runs to 15 residues. CDR3 in DNA: TGTGCCAGCAGCTTAACGATCGGCGGCAATTCACCCCTCCACTTT. Amino acid sequence: CASSLTIGGNSPLHF.

The chain carries TRBV2 and TRBJ1-1, with 10 bases that match TRBD1. J was trimmed by 5 bases and V by 10 bases; bases with no gene match: 10. Germline V CDR1 and CDR2: SNHLY, FYNNEI. The CDR3 has 14 residues. DNA for the CDR3: TGTGCCACCAAACCTGGACAGGGGGGGACTGAAGCTTTCTTT. Amino acid sequence: CATKPGQGGTEAFF.

The gene calls are TRBV11-2 and TRBJ1-6, with 8 positions matching TRBD1. Germline V lookup: CDR1 SGHAT, CDR2 FQNNGV. V trimming: 4 bases; J trimming: 9 bases; junction bases outside the gene matches: 8. This CDR3 has 15 amino acids. CDR3 nucleotide sequence: TGTGCCAGCAGCTGGGGACAGGATTACTTTTCACCCCTCCACTTT. As protein: CASSWGQDYFSPLHF.

Only one count was recorded for this clonotype. V and J are TRBV20-1 and TRBJ1-4; D is unclear. The CDR3 sequence is 14 residues long. Germline V CDR1 and CDR2: DFQATT, SNEGSKA (reference sequence). V lost 0 bases and J 4 bases, leaving 9 bases between the germline ends. CDR3 nucleotide sequence: TGCAGTGCTAGAGACGCCCAGCTTAATGAAAAACTGTTTTTT. Residues: CSARDAQLNEKLFF.

The V gene is TRBV2, the J gene TRBJ1-1, with TRBD1 identical over 7 bases. The trim removed 5 bases at V and 4 bases at J, leaving 10 bases unmatched. CDR3 size: 15 residues. The germline gives CDR1 SNHLY, CDR2 FYNNEI. CDR3 DNA: TGTGCCAGCAGTCGACAGGGTTATGCCGGCACTGAAGCTTTCTTT. Translating gives CASSRQGYAGTEAFF.

The J gene is TRBJ1-1, the V gene TRBV7-9; 9 nucleotides agree with TRBD1. CDR1 and CDR2 (germline): SEHNR, FQNEAQ (reference sequence). Trimming at V came to 5 bases and at J to 6 bases, leaving 10 bases not matched to a gene. The CDR3 runs 15 residues. The CDR3 DNA reads as TGTGCCAGCAGCCCGGGGGACAGGGAATGGTCTGAAGCTTTCTTT. Protein sequence: CASSPGDREWSEAFF. The entire variable domain, with the rest obtained from reference TRBV7-9 and TRBJ1-1, is as follows: DTGVSQNPRHKITKRGQNVTFRCDPISEHNRLYWYRQTLGQGPEFLTYFQNEAQLEKSRLLSDRFSAERPKGSFSTLEIQRTEQGDSAMYLCASSPGDREWSEAFFGQGTRLTVV.

This clonotype was detected only a few times. V and J are TRBV10-3 and TRBJ1-1, with 9 bases matching TRBD1. The V gene's germline CDR1 is ENHRY and CDR2 SYGVKD. V shed 10 bases and J 1 base; nucleotides not matched to a gene: 10. The CDR3 loop spans 15 amino acids. CDR3 region: CATQNGQGRNTEAFF. CDR3 coding DNA: TGTGCCACCCAAAACGGACAGGGGAGGAACACTGAAGCTTTCTTT.

The chain combines TRBV19 with TRBJ1-5; D not certain. The V end lost 7 bases, the J end lost 5 bases, and 12 bases lay between the germline ends. From germline, CDR1 is LNHDA and CDR2 SQIVND (reference sequence). The CDR3 spans 13 residues. The CDR3 loop is CASTREMYQPQHF. The CDR3 DNA sequence: TGTGCCAGTACCCGTGAGATGTATCAGCCCCAGCATTTT.